The 26 T cell receptor beta chains below were found in one sample sequenced in a study of Ad26.COV2.S vaccination and SARS-CoV-2 variants (dated by TCRdb to 2020 to 2022). The library was obtained by the immunoSEQ multiplex PCR assay. Drawn from immuneACCESS, this table holds only the in-frame rearrangements with V and J called that TCRdb kept. Clones are partly lost; checked studies trace under half to an unresolved V gene and leave the rest unexplained. The sample yields about 400,000 clones; approximately 91% were counted once. Of the sample, 3.5% falls within the top ten clones. What this sample's treatment or condition label stands for: about 20 received Ad26.COV2.S at low or high dose, single or two shots; about 5 received placebo; per-sample allocation not given. Repertoires of vaccine and placebo recipients were sequenced from samples taken on day 63 after the first injection. Sample: peripheral blood, taken in a trial of Ad26.COV2.S vaccine versus placebo. Every receptor here comes from a person aged 18 to 65 who received the Ad26.COV2.S COVID-19 vaccine or a placebo.

The chain couples TRBV7-2 to TRBJ2-7, with D possibly called TRBD1 or TRBD2 (5 bases each). Trimming shortened V by 2 bases and J by 7 bases, and 21 bases separated the two germline ends. The CDR3 sequence is 16 residues long. Per the germline V gene, CDR1 is SGHTA and CDR2 is FQGNSA. The DNA of the CDR3 is TGTGCCAGCAGCTTAAATAGGGACGGTACACTATCGGAGCAGTACTTC. The encoded protein is CASSLNRDGTLSEQYF.

The V gene is TRBV11-3, the J gene TRBJ2-2; D is undetermined. The CDR3 runs to 15 residues. Germline-derived CDR1 and CDR2 are SGHNT and YENEEA. V was pared by 3 bases and J by 0 bases, with 8 bases between. CDR3 coding DNA: TGTGCCAGCAGCTTGAGCAGGTCGAACACCGGGGAGCTGTTTTTT. Residues: CASSLSRSNTGELFF.

This rearrangement joins TRBV11-2 to TRBJ1-2, with D possibly being TRBD1 (5 bases). The CDR3 totals 14 residues. Germline CDR1 is SGHAT and CDR2 is FQNNGV. Trimming removed 0 bases from V and 6 bases from J, with 11 bases in between. The CDR3 region is CASSLEGDLNGYTF. CDR3 nucleotides: TGTGCCAGCAGCTTAGAAGGGGATCTAAATGGCTACACCTTC.

The V call is TRBV4-1, the J call TRBJ2-5; 8 bases map to TRBD1. V shed 0 bases, J shed 4 bases, and the junction held 4 bases outside the gene matches. CDR3 length: 15 amino acids. Germline V CDR1 and CDR2: MGHRA, YSYEKL. In nucleotides, the CDR3 is TGCGCCAGCAGCCAAGACAGGGGGCAGGGAGAGACCCAGTACTTC. Translated, it gives CASSQDRGQGETQYF.

This chain joins TRBV19 and TRBJ1-1, with TRBD1 identical over 9 bases. V was pared by 6 bases and J by 6 bases, with 8 bases of the junction left unmatched. CDR3 length: 14 residues. Germline V gene lookup returns CDR1 LNHDA and CDR2 SQIVND (reference sequence). The CDR3 DNA reads TGTGCCAGTAGAGTGGACAGGGGATTTTCTGAAGCTTTCTTT. This codes for CASRVDRGFSEAFF.

The chain is built from TRBV2 and TRBJ2-7, with D unresolved. Germline-derived CDR1 and CDR2 are SNHLY and FYNNEI. Deletions cut 3 bases from V and 4 bases from J, with 13 bases between. The CDR3 contains 14 residues. CDR3 sequence: CASSDRVQGYEQYF. CDR3 in DNA: TGTGCCAGCAGTGACCGGGTACAAGGGTACGAGCAGTACTTC.

The J gene is TRBJ2-2, the V gene TRBV11-2, with 8 nucleotides matching TRBD1. The V gene end was trimmed by 8 bases and the J gene end by 6 bases; junction bases not matched to a gene: 8. From germline, CDR1 is SGHAT and CDR2 FQNNGV. This CDR3 contains 14 residues. CDR3 sequence (DNA): TGTGCCAGCGGAGCAGACAGGGGATCCGGGGAGCTGTTTTTT. It encodes CASGADRGSGELFF.

The V call is TRBV6-4, the J call TRBJ2-3, with 9 bases aligning to TRBD2. This CDR3 has 14 residues. With 8 bases clipped from V and 5 bases from J, the junction kept 8 bases outside the gene matches. Germline V gives CDR1 MRHNA, CDR2 SNTAGT. The CDR3 nucleotides read TGTGCCAGCGCCCCAGCGGGGGGAGTAGATACGCAGTATTTT. This translates into CASAPAGGVDTQYF.

Notes on this clone: Different DNA sequences within this sample yield the same CDR3. The DNA for the CDR3 is TGTGCCAGCAGCTTCACAGGGGGCAGCTACAATGAGCAGTTCTTC. Its protein product is CASSFTGGSYNEQFF. This sequence joins TRBV7-2 and TRBJ2-1, with TRBD1 identical over 9 bases. CDR1 is SGHTA and CDR2 is FQGNSA in the germline V gene. Germline trimming cut 3 bases from V and 3 bases from J; bases unmatched to any gene: 3. This CDR3 spans 15 amino acids.

This chain connects TRBV13 to TRBJ1-2; D gene unclear. The ends were cut back, 0 bases at V and 0 bases at J, with 11 bases in the middle. Germline values: CDR1 PRHDT, CDR2 FYEKMQ (reference sequence). The CDR3 runs to 16 residues. The CDR3 loop reads CASSLGGQDTNYGYTF. The CDR3 DNA reads TGTGCCAGCAGCTTAGGGGGTCAAGATACTAACTATGGCTACACCTTC.

The chain carries TRBV5-4 and TRBJ2-7; D might be TRBD1 (6 bases). V gave up 1 base and J gave up 3 bases, with 11 bases separating them. Germline CDR1 is SGHNT and CDR2 is YYREEE (reference sequence). The CDR3 loop spans 14 amino acids. The CDR3 region has the DNA TGTGCCAGCAGCTTGCCAGGGGCAGGCTACGAGCAGTACTTC. This translates into CASSLPGAGYEQYF.

This clone has only a few counts. V is TRBV3-1 (or the pseudogene TRBV3-2) and J is TRBJ1-2; 7 positions match TRBD1. Germline assignment: CDR1 LGHDT and CDR2 YNNKEL (reference sequence). Trimming removed 5 bases from V and 8 bases from J; junction bases left unmatched: 8. The CDR3 is 13 residues long. The CDR3 DNA reads as TGTGCCAGCAGCTCCACAGGGGACGGAGGCTACACCTTC. The encoded protein is CASSSTGDGGYTF.

This sequence joins TRBV27 and TRBJ1-2; 8 nucleotides line up with TRBD1. V trimming: 5 bases; J trimming: 8 bases; junction bases outside the gene matches: 7. From germline, CDR1 is MNHEY and CDR2 SMNVEV (reference sequence). This CDR3 is built from 13 residues. The DNA for the CDR3 is TGTGCCAGCAGTCCGGACAGGGTGAAAGGCTACACCTTC. Its protein product is CASSPDRVKGYTF.

The V gene is TRBV7-7, the J gene TRBJ2-7, with 9 bases aligning to TRBD2. The CDR3 is made up of 15 amino acids. Losses at the gene ends were 1 base for V and 2 bases for J; bases not matched to a gene: 3. The V gene's germline CDR1 is SSHAT and CDR2 FNYEAQ (reference sequence). The CDR3 DNA follows: TGTGCCAGCAGCTTAGATCCTAGCGGGACCTACGAGCAGTACTTC. It is translated as CASSLDPSGTYEQYF.

V gene TRBV5-1 combines with J gene TRBJ2-6; D might be TRBD1 (5 bases). Germline CDR1 reads SGHRS; CDR2 reads YFSETQ. The length of the CDR3 is 17 residues. V was cut by 2 bases and J by 0 bases, with 12 bases left in between. The CDR3 loop reads CASSLGQPISGANVLTF. The DNA of the CDR3 is TGCGCCAGCAGCTTAGGACAACCTATCTCTGGGGCCAACGTCCTGACTTTC. The complete variable domain, with remaining parts taken from reference TRBV5-1 and TRBJ2-6, reads KAGVTQTPRYLIKTRGQQVTLSCSPISGHRSVSWYQQTPGQGLQFLFEYFSETQRNKGNFPGRFSGRQFSNSRSEMNVSTLELGDSALYLCASSLGQPISGANVLTFGAGSRLTVL.

This sequence joins TRBV6-5 and TRBJ2-3, with 11 positions matching TRBD2. The CDR3 runs to 15 residues. Germline assignment: CDR1 MNHEY and CDR2 SVGAGI. Trimming removed 8 bases from V and 2 bases from J; junction bases left unmatched: 6. CDR3 in DNA: TGTGCCAGCCTTAGACTAGCGGGGAACACAGATACGCAGTATTTT. Translated: CASLRLAGNTDTQYF.

The V call is TRBV10-3, the J call TRBJ2-2; D is tentatively TRBD1 or TRBD2 (5 bases each). Germline V gene lookup returns CDR1 ENHRY and CDR2 SYGVKD. This CDR3 spans 14 amino acids. V lost 11 bases, J lost 0 bases, and 13 bases lay in between. DNA of the CDR3: TGTGCCGCGTCCGGGACGACGAACACCGGGGAGCTGTTTTTT. As protein: CAASGTTNTGELFF.

The chain links TRBV6-6 to TRBJ1-1; D is ambiguous. Germline-derived CDR1 and CDR2 are MNHNY and SVGAGI (reference sequence). V lost 2 bases, J lost 3 bases, and 10 bases lay in between. CDR3 length equals 14 residues. This CDR3 reads CASSYPRRDTEAFF. The CDR3 nucleotides are TGTGCCAGCAGTTACCCCCGAAGGGACACTGAAGCTTTCTTT.

The sample holds a few counts of this clone. CDR3 sequence (DNA): TGTGCCAGCAGTTACGCCTGGGACGTAAATTCACCCCTCCACTTT. Protein: CASSYAWDVNSPLHF. The chain has TRBV6-5 and TRBJ1-6, with a weak D call TRBD1 (5 bases). Germline CDR1 MNHEY, CDR2 SVGAGI. V lost 2 bases, J lost 7 bases, and 12 bases lay in between. CDR3 length: 15 amino acids.

This chain uses TRBV5-1 with TRBJ1-2, with 8 positions matching TRBD1. The J segment lost 5 bases and the V segment lost 0 bases, leaving 6 bases of the junction unmatched. This CDR3 comprises 15 residues. The germline CDR1 and CDR2 sequences are SGHRS and YFSETQ. CDR3 in amino acids: CASSLGGRGRYGYTF. The CDR3 DNA sequence: TGCGCCAGCAGCTTGGGTGGCAGGGGGCGGTATGGCTACACCTTC.

The chain uses TRBV3-1 (or the pseudogene TRBV3-2) and TRBJ2-3; D tentatively fits TRBD1 or TRBD2 (5 bases each). Trimming left V 0 bases short and J 6 bases short, with 10 bases between. Germline V gene data show CDR1 as LGHDT and CDR2 as YNNKEL (reference sequence). This CDR3 is built from 14 residues. The CDR3 DNA sequence: TGTGCCAGCAGCCAAGATTGGGGCGGGGATACGCAGTATTTT. Protein: CASSQDWGGDTQYF.

The genes are TRBV7-9 and TRBJ2-7, with D unclear. Between the trimmed V and J ends, which lost 2 bases and 2 bases, there was a span of 10 bases. Germline V gene sequence: CDR1 SEHNR, CDR2 FQNEAQ (reference sequence). The CDR3 is 14 amino acids. The CDR3 DNA sequence: TGTGCCAGCAGCTTAAGTAGCATCCCCTACGAGCAGTACTTC. It specifies CASSLSSIPYEQYF.

CDR3 DNA sequence: TGTGCCACCAGTGATTCCGACGGGGAATCAGATACGCAGTATTTT. Its translation: CATSDSDGESDTQYF. The chain uses TRBV24-1 and TRBJ2-3; tentatively, D is TRBD2 (5 bases). Germline loops: CDR1 KGHDR, CDR2 SFDVKD. The V end lost 2 bases, the J end lost 4 bases, and 12 bases lay between the germline ends. The CDR3 runs 15 residues.

As to this clone: Other nucleotide sequences from this sample produce the same CDR3. V is TRBV6-5 and J is TRBJ1-1; D not certain. Germline loops: CDR1 MNHEY, CDR2 SVGAGI. The CDR3 runs to 13 residues. Trimming took 0 bases from V and 1 from J, leaving 3 bases between them. The CDR3 is CASSYSTNTEAFF. The CDR3 DNA sequence: TGTGCCAGCAGTTACTCAACGAACACTGAAGCTTTCTTT.

The chain employs TRBV15 and TRBJ1-1, with TRBD1 as a possible D gene (6 bases). V dropped 7 bases and J dropped 3 bases, with 15 bases sitting between them. The CDR3 sequence is 14 residues long. The germline gives CDR1 LNHNV, CDR2 YYDKDF (reference sequence). The DNA for the CDR3 is TGTGCCACCATGGGGGCGTATCAGGACACTGAAGCTTTCTTT. This codes for CATMGAYQDTEAFF. Full variable domain (rest looked up from reference TRBV15 and TRBJ1-1): DAMVIQNPRYQVTQFGKPVTLSCSQTLNHNVMYWYQQKSSQAPKLLFHYYDKDFNNEADTPDNFQSRRPNTSFCFLDIRSPGLGDTAMYLCATMGAYQDTEAFFGQGTRLTVV.

V gene TRBV10-2 combines with J gene TRBJ2-3, with D possibly matching TRBD2 (6 bases). Germline CDR1 and CDR2: WSHSY and SAAADI. The CDR3 is 16 amino acids. V dropped 0 bases and J dropped 2 bases, with 12 bases sitting between them. The CDR3 reads CASSESLGGFTDTQYF. CDR3 nucleotides: TGCGCCAGCAGTGAGTCACTAGGAGGGTTCACAGATACGCAGTATTTT.